One and the same sample provided the 32 T cell receptor beta chains below, sequenced in a study of blood T cell repertoires in COVID-19. Method: immunoSEQ multiplex PCR; TCRdb's copy keeps in-frame clones and lacks some. The profile shows about 440,000 clones, 80% to 95% of them singletons. Sample: PBMCs or T cells enriched from blood (not recorded which). These receptor sequences come from a young man who had recovered from COVID-19.

The J gene is TRBJ1-6, the V gene TRBV18; D uncertain. This CDR3 is built from 18 residues. The germline V gene has CDR1 KGHSH and CDR2 LQKENI. Trimming removed 2 bases at V and 1 base at J, with 15 bases between. For the CDR3, the DNA is TGTGCCAGCTCACCAGCAGAGGAGTCGAAATCCTATAATTCACCCCTCCACTTT. Its translation is CASSPAEESKSYNSPLHF.

DNA of the CDR3: TGTGCCAGCAGCAAGGACAGGGGGCTTCTGTATTCACCCCTCCACTTT. Amino acids: CASSKDRGLLYSPLHF. The genes are TRBV7-8 and TRBJ1-6; 11 nucleotides match TRBD1. This CDR3 is built from 16 residues. Germline values: CDR1 SGHVS, CDR2 FQNEAQ. V was pared by 5 bases and J by 8 bases, with 8 bases of the junction left unmatched.

The genes are TRBV6-5 and TRBJ2-7; no clear D gene. The CDR3 consists of 13 residues. Germline-derived CDR1 and CDR2 are MNHEY and SVGAGI. V was clipped by 8 bases and J by 0 bases, with 11 bases between them. The CDR3 loop reads CASSRRHSYEQYF. As DNA, the CDR3 is TGTGCCAGCTCTAGACGGCACTCCTACGAGCAGTACTTC.

The rearrangement uses TRBV2 and TRBJ1-1; D perhaps matches TRBD1 (6 bases). Germline CDR1 is SNHLY and CDR2 is FYNNEI. V dropped 10 bases and J dropped 1 base, with 13 bases sitting between them. CDR3 length equals 13 residues. The CDR3, as DNA: TGTGCCACAAACCAGGGACAGAACACTGAAGCTTTCTTT. This encodes CATNQGQNTEAFF.

This chain joins TRBV7-8 and TRBJ2-1, with D possibly TRBD2 on 5 matching bases. Between the trimmed V and J ends, which lost 1 base and 7 bases, there was a span of 8 bases. CDR3 length: 13 amino acids. CDR1 is SGHVS and CDR2 is FQNEAQ in the germline V gene. This chain's CDR3 is CASSLVARNEQFF. In nucleotides, the CDR3 is TGTGCCAGCAGCTTAGTAGCGAGGAATGAGCAGTTCTTC.

This chain joins TRBV11-3 and TRBJ1-6, with D possibly TRBD1 on 6 matching bases. The germline CDR1 and CDR2 sequences are SGHNT and YENEEA. The germline V and J ends were trimmed by 5 bases and 7 bases, with 18 bases remaining between them. This CDR3 region has 16 residues. This CDR3 is CASSHRTGHGNSPLHF. The CDR3 DNA follows: TGTGCCAGCAGCCACCGGACGGGACACGGAAATTCACCCCTCCACTTT.

The chain recombines TRBV27 with TRBJ1-4; D possibly corresponds to TRBD1 (5 bases). The CDR3 has 16 amino acids. V lost 4 bases, J lost 2 bases, and 14 bases lay in between. Germline values: CDR1 MNHEY, CDR2 SMNVEV (reference sequence). CDR3 nucleotide sequence: TGTGCCAGCAGTTCTTACCGGGGGACGACTAATGAAAAACTGTTTTTT. Protein product: CASSSYRGTTNEKLFF.

This clone came up a few times. The rearrangement joins TRBV4-1 to TRBJ2-1; TRBD1 aligns across 8 bases. V lost 0 bases and J lost 8; bases outside the gene matches: 6. The germline CDR1 and CDR2 sequences are MGHRA and YSYEKL. This CDR3 spans 15 amino acids. The CDR3 nucleotides read TGCGCCAGCAGCCAAGATCCAGGGGGCAAGGATGAGCAGTTCTTC. This sequence encodes CASSQDPGGKDEQFF.

V gene TRBV19 combines with J gene TRBJ1-4; D perhaps matches TRBD1 (6 bases). From germline, CDR1 is LNHDA and CDR2 SQIVND (reference sequence). CDR3 length equals 16 residues. The V end was cut by 1 base, the J end by 7 bases, with 16 bases between. CDR3 DNA: TGTGCCAGTAGTATAGCTGGAGTCAAAGGGGGTGAAAAACTGTTTTTT. Its protein is CASSIAGVKGGEKLFF.

V usage is TRBV19 and J usage is TRBJ2-2, with D possibly TRBD2 on 5 matching bases. V lost 3 bases, J lost 7 bases, and 6 bases lay in between. The CDR3 is 12 residues long. The V gene's germline CDR1 is LNHDA and CDR2 SQIVND (reference sequence). This CDR3 is CASSIGVGELFF. CDR3 DNA sequence: TGTGCCAGTAGTATCGGGGTCGGGGAGCTGTTTTTT. The full variable domain, its missing parts supplied by reference TRBV19 and TRBJ2-2, is DGGITQSPKYLFRKEGQNVTLSCEQNLNHDAMYWYRQDPGQGLRLIYYSQIVNDFQKGDIAEGYSVSREKKESFPLTVTSAQKNPTAFYLCASSIGVGELFFGEGSRLTVL.

As DNA, the CDR3 is TGTGCCAGTAGGTCTCAGGGCCAAGCTAACTATGGCTACACCTTC. This codes for CASRSQGQANYGYTF. This rearrangement joins TRBV19 to TRBJ1-2; a weak D match, TRBD1 (5 bases). Per the germline V gene, CDR1 is LNHDA and CDR2 is SQIVND (reference sequence). The CDR3 is 15 amino acids. V shed 6 bases and J shed 0 bases, with 14 bases lying between them. Looking up the rest from reference TRBV19 and TRBJ1-2 gives the full variable domain: DGGITQSPKYLFRKEGQNVTLSCEQNLNHDAMYWYRQDPGQGLRLIYYSQIVNDFQKGDIAEGYSVSREKKESFPLTVTSAQKNPTAFYLCASRSQGQANYGYTFGSGTRLTVV.

The rearrangement links TRBV11-3 to TRBJ1-1, with D tentatively TRBD1 (5 bases). Per the germline V gene, CDR1 is SGHNT and CDR2 is YENEEA. V was trimmed by 5 bases and J by 8 bases, leaving 21 bases between them. The CDR3 is made up of 15 amino acids. The CDR3 loop is CASSPLRGEGIEAFF. The CDR3 bases are TGTGCCAGCAGCCCACTCCGAGGGGAGGGGATAGAAGCTTTCTTT.

CDR3 sequence: CASSEGPYGYTF. The CDR3 DNA is TGTGCCAGCAGTGAAGGCCCCTATGGCTACACCTTC. This sequence joins TRBV25-1 and TRBJ1-2, with D hard to call. The V end lost 2 bases, the J end lost 4 bases, and 5 bases lay between the germline ends. Germline V lookup: CDR1 MGHDK, CDR2 SYGVNS. The CDR3 is 12 residues long.

The chain carries TRBV28 and TRBJ1-2, with 8 bases that match TRBD1. The trim removed 10 bases at V and 4 bases at J, leaving 8 bases unmatched. There are 13 residues in the CDR3. Per the germline V gene, CDR1 is MDHEN and CDR2 is SYDVKM. This chain's CDR3 is CATRDRSTYGYTF. CDR3 bases: TGTGCCACCAGGGACAGGAGTACCTATGGCTACACCTTC.

The chain uses TRBV19 and TRBJ1-3, with 12 nucleotides matching TRBD1. Germline CDR1 reads LNHDA; CDR2 reads SQIVND (reference sequence). The ends lost 6 bases at V and 4 bases at J; junction bases unmatched: 7. The CDR3 has 16 residues. CDR3 nucleotides: TGTGCCAGTAGGACGGGGACAGGGGGCGGAGGAAACACCATATATTTT. The encoded protein is CASRTGTGGGGNTIYF.

DNA for the CDR3: TGTGCCAGCAGCTCGGTGGTTGAAGCTTTCTTT. This codes for CASSSVVEAFF. J is TRBJ1-1 and V is TRBV11-2; D not resolved. V was trimmed by 4 bases and J by 7 bases, leaving 7 bases between them. This CDR3 spans 11 amino acids. CDR1 SGHAT and CDR2 FQNNGV come from the germline V gene.

This chain uses TRBV2 with TRBJ1-2; D ambiguous. The CDR3 spans 13 residues. The V gene's germline CDR1 is SNHLY and CDR2 FYNNEI. With 1 base removed from V and 7 bases from J, the gap between germline ends came to 10 bases. The CDR3 DNA reads as TGTGCCAGCAGTGAAGGCCAGGAAGGTGGCTACACCTTC. As protein: CASSEGQEGGYTF.

Details on this clone: The sample holds other DNA sequences that translate to the same CDR3. The chain is built from TRBV12-3 or TRBV12-4 and TRBJ1-1, with D tentatively TRBD1 (5 bases). V lost 2 bases and J lost 1, with 5 bases in between. The CDR3 covers 13 residues. CDR3 amino acids: CASSLRGNTEAFF. The CDR3 coding sequence is TGTGCCAGCAGTTTAAGGGGGAACACTGAAGCTTTCTTT.

The rearrangement links TRBV2 to TRBJ1-3; D gene ambiguous. Trimming removed 0 bases from V and 2 bases from J, with 11 bases in between. This CDR3 spans 16 amino acids. In germline, CDR1 is SNHLY, CDR2 FYNNEI. The CDR3 spells CASSEALRAAGNTIYF. CDR3 coding DNA: TGTGCCAGCAGTGAAGCGCTCCGAGCGGCTGGAAACACCATATATTTT.

The V call is TRBV7-3, the J call TRBJ2-7; perhaps TRBD2 as D (6 bases). This CDR3 region has 13 residues. V gave up 1 base and J gave up 6 bases, with 10 bases separating them. Germline V gene lookup returns CDR1 SGHTA and CDR2 FQGTGA. CDR3: CASSLNGGVEQYF. Written as DNA, the CDR3 is TGTGCCAGCAGCTTAAATGGAGGGGTCGAGCAGTACTTC.

This clone came up once. The DNA for the CDR3 is TGTGCCAGCAGCCAAGATGGTAAAGCCACTGAAGCTTTCTTT. Residues: CASSQDGKATEAFF. The rearrangement uses TRBV3-1 (or the pseudogene TRBV3-2) and TRBJ1-1, with no clear D. The CDR3 covers 14 residues. V dropped 0 bases and J dropped 4 bases, with 9 bases sitting between them. Germline CDR1 LGHDT, CDR2 YNNKEL (reference sequence).

The J gene is TRBJ1-1, the V gene TRBV7-3, with D perhaps matching TRBD1 (5 bases). From germline, CDR1 is SGHTA and CDR2 FQGTGA. This CDR3 has 15 amino acids. V gave up 4 bases and J gave up 1 base, with 13 bases separating them. CDR3 nucleotides: TGTGCCAGCAGCTCCACACCAGGACAGAACACTGAAGCTTTCTTT. Protein: CASSSTPGQNTEAFF.

The chain recombines TRBV6-1 with TRBJ1-2; D perhaps matches TRBD1 (6 bases). CDR3 size: 14 residues. Germline values: CDR1 MNHNS, CDR2 SASEGT. Trimming pared 3 bases from V and 13 bases from J, leaving 21 bases between. The chain's CDR3 is CASSEGFSSPRGTF. The CDR3 DNA sequence: TGTGCCAGCAGTGAGGGTTTTTCATCACCCAGGGGCACCTTC.

This chain connects TRBV6-5 to TRBJ2-5, with TRBD1 identical over 7 bases. This CDR3 comprises 15 residues. Germline V gives CDR1 MNHEY, CDR2 SVGAGI. V lost 2 bases and J lost 0; bases outside the gene matches: 3. In nucleotides, the CDR3 is TGTGCCAGCAGTTACGACAGGGTTTACCAAGAGACCCAGTACTTC. Its protein product is CASSYDRVYQETQYF.

This chain joins TRBV27 and TRBJ1-2; the D is unclear. V lost 5 bases, J lost 0 bases, and 16 bases lay in between. Germline-derived CDR1 and CDR2 are MNHEY and SMNVEV (reference sequence). The CDR3 is made up of 16 amino acids. The CDR3 spells CASSPDGVEANYGYTF. For the CDR3, the DNA is TGTGCCAGCAGTCCCGACGGGGTAGAAGCTAACTATGGCTACACCTTC.

CDR3 sequence: CASSLDNNYGYTF. The CDR3 DNA reads as TGTGCCAGCAGCTTAGACAATAACTATGGCTACACCTTC. The chain uses TRBV7-3 and TRBJ1-2; D is unresolved. V lost 2 bases, J lost 1 base, and 5 bases lay in between. Looked up from germline, CDR1 is SGHTA and CDR2 is FQGTGA. The CDR3 runs 13 residues.

This chain links TRBV6-5 with TRBJ1-2; TRBD1 matches at 10 bases. Germline V gene sequence: CDR1 MNHEY, CDR2 SVGAGI. With V trimmed by 7 bases and J by 3 bases, 5 bases remained unmatched. The CDR3 consists of 14 residues. Here the CDR3 reads CASILTGGDYGYTF. As DNA, the CDR3 is TGTGCCAGCATCTTGACAGGGGGCGACTATGGCTACACCTTC.

V usage is TRBV19 and J usage is TRBJ1-5, with 8 bases fitting TRBD1. V trimming: 1 base; J trimming: 6 bases; junction bases outside the gene matches: 2. The germline V gene encodes CDR1 LNHDA and CDR2 SQIVND (reference sequence). This CDR3 contains 14 residues. CDR3 in amino acids: CASSIGTGSQPQHF. As DNA, the CDR3 is TGTGCCAGTAGTATAGGGACAGGGTCTCAGCCCCAGCATTTT.

The chain recombines TRBV2 with TRBJ1-1, with D tentatively TRBD1 (5 bases). The ends were cut back, 6 bases at V and 3 bases at J, with 20 bases in the middle. This CDR3 comprises 16 residues. Germline CDR1 and CDR2: SNHLY and FYNNEI. The CDR3 spells CASSRQSRGVHTEAFF. The CDR3, as DNA: TGTGCCAGCAGCCGTCAATCGCGGGGGGTCCACACTGAAGCTTTCTTT. The full variable domain, with the rest looked up from reference TRBV2 and TRBJ1-1, is EPEVTQTPSHQVTQMGQEVILRCVPISNHLYFYWYRQILGQKVEFLVSFYNNEISEKSEIFDDQFSVERPDGSNFTLKIRSTKLEDSAMYFCASSRQSRGVHTEAFFGQGTRLTVV.

This chain joins TRBV20-1 and TRBJ1-2; no clear D gene. V lost 3 bases, J lost 2 bases, and 7 bases lay in between. The CDR3 totals 12 residues. Germline CDR1 DFQATT, CDR2 SNEGSKA (reference sequence). The CDR3 DNA reads as TGCAGTGCTAGTGGAGGGAACTATGGCTACACCTTC. Its translation: CSASGGNYGYTF.

The CDR3 spells CASGLIVGGPNEQFF. Here the CDR3 DNA reads TGTGCTAGTGGTTTGATCGTGGGGGGGCCGAATGAGCAGTTCTTC. This chain connects TRBV12-5 to TRBJ2-1, with D possibly matching TRBD2 (7 bases). The CDR3 covers 15 residues. Trimming took off 2 bases at V and 7 bases at J, with 15 bases between the two ends. Germline CDR1 is LGHNT and CDR2 is FRNRAP.

The chain employs TRBV7-3 and TRBJ2-5; possible D gene TRBD2, 5 bases. This CDR3 has 13 residues. Germline CDR1 is SGHTA and CDR2 is FQGTGA. V dropped 2 bases and J dropped 5 bases, with 9 bases sitting between them. The CDR3 sequence is CASSLGPGETQYF. As DNA, the CDR3 is TGTGCCAGCAGCTTAGGGCCGGGGGAGACCCAGTACTTC.